Following are 9 T cell receptor beta chains from one sample sequenced in a study of control samples from healthy donors and cancer patients. Produced via immunoSEQ multiplex PCR; TCRdb's table is partial and in-frame only. The profile shows roughly 90,000 clones, over 85% of them singletons. The sequenced sample was blood. The receptors were sampled from a woman in her 30s in good health.

This clone was observed once. The chain recombines TRBV7-6 with TRBJ1-5; D unclear. The V and J ends lost 4 bases and 4 bases respectively, with 8 bases between them. Germline V gene sequence: CDR1 SGHVS, CDR2 FNYEAQ. The CDR3 is made up of 13 amino acids. CDR3 loop: CASSSGLNQPQHF. DNA for the CDR3: TGTGCCAGCAGCTCAGGACTAAATCAGCCCCAGCATTTT.

This chain links TRBV6-6 with TRBJ1-2; 10 bases line up with TRBD1. This CDR3 comprises 15 residues. Losses at the gene ends were 5 bases for V and 8 bases for J; bases not matched to a gene: 11. Germline assignment: CDR1 MNHNY and CDR2 SVGAGI (reference sequence). DNA for the CDR3: TGTGCCAGCAGTGATCCGGGACAGGGGAAGGGAGGCTACACCTTC. Its protein is CASSDPGQGKGGYTF.

The genes are TRBV5-5 and TRBJ1-1; no clear D. The CDR3 totals 11 residues. V was clipped by 7 bases and J by 0 bases, with 4 bases between them. Germline CDR1 reads SGHKS; CDR2 reads YYEKEE (reference sequence). CDR3 loop: CASVMNTEAFF. In nucleotides, the CDR3 is TGTGCCAGCGTAATGAACACTGAAGCTTTCTTT.

The chain links TRBV16 to TRBJ1-6; D is uncertain. Trimming pared 0 bases from V and 7 bases from J, leaving 7 bases between. The CDR3 runs 14 residues. Germline-derived CDR1 and CDR2 are KGHSY and FQNENV. CDR3 coding DNA: TGTGCCAGCAGCCAATCGGGCGGGAATTCACCCCTCCACTTT. It is translated as CASSQSGGNSPLHF.

The chain carries TRBV29-1 and TRBJ1-4; 10 bases are shared with TRBD1. Germline-derived CDR1 and CDR2 are SQVTM and ANQGSEA. The length of the CDR3 is 13 residues. J was trimmed by 7 bases and V by 6 bases; bases with no gene match: 5. CDR3 loop: CSVARDRGEKLFF. The CDR3 DNA sequence: TGCAGCGTCGCCCGGGACAGGGGTGAAAAACTGTTTTTT.

The genes are TRBV6-4 and TRBJ1-1; no reliable D call. Germline loops: CDR1 MRHNA, CDR2 SNTAGT. V lost 6 bases to trimming and J lost 0 bases, with 8 bases between them. The CDR3 length is 13 residues. Here the CDR3 DNA reads TGTGCCAGCAGATACGGTATGAACACTGAAGCTTTCTTT. Translation: CASRYGMNTEAFF.

The genes are TRBV5-4 and TRBJ2-1; 13 bases agree with TRBD2. This CDR3 has 18 residues. CDR1 and CDR2 from the germline V gene are SGHNT and YYREEE (reference sequence). The V segment lost 3 bases and the J segment 1 base; nucleotides outside the gene matches: 7. Here the CDR3 DNA reads TGTGCCAGCAGCTCGCCCTCACTAGCGGGGGGGTCCTACAATGAGCAGTTCTTC. This sequence encodes CASSSPSLAGGSYNEQFF.

The J gene is TRBJ2-3, the V gene TRBV18; TRBD2 matches at 8 bases. The CDR3 has 14 amino acids. V was pared by 4 bases and J by 5 bases, with 5 bases of the junction left unmatched. Germline V CDR1 and CDR2: KGHSH, LQKENI. The CDR3 DNA reads as TGTGCCAGCTCACTCGGACTAGCCGAAGATACGCAGTATTTT. Protein: CASSLGLAEDTQYF.

The chain uses TRBV28 and TRBJ1-1; D uncertain. Germline CDR1 reads MDHEN; CDR2 reads SYDVKM. The CDR3 extends over 12 amino acids. Trimming cost V 5 bases and J 4 bases, with 8 bases left between them. DNA for the CDR3: TGTGCCAGCAGTACGGAACCCACTGAAGCTTTCTTT. Translation gives CASSTEPTEAFF.